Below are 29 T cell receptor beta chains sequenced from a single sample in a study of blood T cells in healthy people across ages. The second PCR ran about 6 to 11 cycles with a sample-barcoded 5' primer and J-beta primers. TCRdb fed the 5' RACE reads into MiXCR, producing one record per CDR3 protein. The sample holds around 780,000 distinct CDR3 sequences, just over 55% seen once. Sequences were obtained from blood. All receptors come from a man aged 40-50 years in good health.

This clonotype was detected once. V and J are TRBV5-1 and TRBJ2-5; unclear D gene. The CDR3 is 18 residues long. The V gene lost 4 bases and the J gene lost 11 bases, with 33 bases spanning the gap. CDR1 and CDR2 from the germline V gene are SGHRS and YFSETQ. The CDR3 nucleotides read TGCGCCAGCAGCCAGAGAGAGGTCTGGGAATGGGAATCCGGTGAGCAGTACTTC. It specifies CASSQREVWEWESGEQYF.

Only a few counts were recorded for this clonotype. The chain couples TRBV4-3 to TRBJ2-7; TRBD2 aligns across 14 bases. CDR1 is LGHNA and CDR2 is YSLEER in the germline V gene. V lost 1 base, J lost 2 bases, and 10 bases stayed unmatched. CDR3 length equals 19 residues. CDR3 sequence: CASSQAGLAGAPITYEQYF. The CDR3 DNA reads TGCGCCAGCAGCCAAGCGGGACTAGCGGGAGCCCCAATTACCTACGAGCAGTACTTC.

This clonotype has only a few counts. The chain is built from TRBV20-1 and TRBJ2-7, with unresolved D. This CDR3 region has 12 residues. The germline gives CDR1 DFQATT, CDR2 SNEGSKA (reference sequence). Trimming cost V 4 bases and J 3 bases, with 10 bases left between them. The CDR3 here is CSATESVYEQYF. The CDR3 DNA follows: TGCAGTGCTACTGAAAGCGTCTACGAGCAGTACTTC.

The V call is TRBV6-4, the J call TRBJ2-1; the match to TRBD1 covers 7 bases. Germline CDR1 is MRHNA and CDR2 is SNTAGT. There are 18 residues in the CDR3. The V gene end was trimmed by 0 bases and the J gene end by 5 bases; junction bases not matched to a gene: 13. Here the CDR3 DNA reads TGTGCCAGCAGTGACTCGAGTCATAAACAGGGGTGGGACAATGAGCAGTTCTTC. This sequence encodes CASSDSSHKQGWDNEQFF.

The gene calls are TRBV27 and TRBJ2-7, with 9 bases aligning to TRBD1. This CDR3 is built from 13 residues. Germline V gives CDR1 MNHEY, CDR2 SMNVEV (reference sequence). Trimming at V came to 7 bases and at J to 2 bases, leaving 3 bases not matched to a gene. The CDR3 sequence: CASTGTGTYEQYF. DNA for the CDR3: TGTGCCAGCACCGGGACAGGGACCTACGAGCAGTACTTC.

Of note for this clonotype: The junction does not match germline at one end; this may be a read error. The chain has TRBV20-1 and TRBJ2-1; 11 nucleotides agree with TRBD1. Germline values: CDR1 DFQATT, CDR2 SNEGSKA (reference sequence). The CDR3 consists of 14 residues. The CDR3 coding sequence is TGCAGTGCTAGAGAGGGGACAGGGGGACATGAGCAGTTTTTC. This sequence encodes CSAREGTGGHEQFF.

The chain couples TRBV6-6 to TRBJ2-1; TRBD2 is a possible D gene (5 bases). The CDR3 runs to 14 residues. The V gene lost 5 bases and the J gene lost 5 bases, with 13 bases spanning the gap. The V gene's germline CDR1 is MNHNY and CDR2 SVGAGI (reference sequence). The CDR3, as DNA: TGTGCCAGCAGTGGGAGATATGGGGACAATGAGCAGTTCTTC. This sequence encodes CASSGRYGDNEQFF.

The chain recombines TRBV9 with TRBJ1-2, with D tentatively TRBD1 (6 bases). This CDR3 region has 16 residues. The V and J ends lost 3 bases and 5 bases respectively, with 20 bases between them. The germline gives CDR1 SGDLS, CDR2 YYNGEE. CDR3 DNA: TGTGCCAGCAGCGACGGCCCGCGGACAGCTGGATATGGCTACACCTTC. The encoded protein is CASSDGPRTAGYGYTF.

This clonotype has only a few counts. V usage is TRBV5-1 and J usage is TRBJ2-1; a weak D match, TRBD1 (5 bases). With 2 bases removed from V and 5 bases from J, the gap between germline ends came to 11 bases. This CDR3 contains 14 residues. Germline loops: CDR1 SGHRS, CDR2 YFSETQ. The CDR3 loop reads CASSFQGDNNEQFF. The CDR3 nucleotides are TGCGCCAGCAGCTTCCAGGGCGACAACAATGAGCAGTTCTTC.

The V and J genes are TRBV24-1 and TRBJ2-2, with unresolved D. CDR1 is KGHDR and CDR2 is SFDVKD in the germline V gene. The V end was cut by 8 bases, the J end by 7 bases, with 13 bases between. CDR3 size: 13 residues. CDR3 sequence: CATMSPTGGELFF. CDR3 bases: TGTGCCACCATGTCTCCAACTGGCGGGGAGCTGTTTTTT.

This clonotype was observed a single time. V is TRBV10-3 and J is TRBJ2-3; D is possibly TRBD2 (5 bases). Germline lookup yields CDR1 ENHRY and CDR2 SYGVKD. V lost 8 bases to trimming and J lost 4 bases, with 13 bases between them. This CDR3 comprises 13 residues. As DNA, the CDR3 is TGTGCCATCCGAGTGGGAGTCCCAGATACGCAGTATTTT. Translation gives CAIRVGVPDTQYF.

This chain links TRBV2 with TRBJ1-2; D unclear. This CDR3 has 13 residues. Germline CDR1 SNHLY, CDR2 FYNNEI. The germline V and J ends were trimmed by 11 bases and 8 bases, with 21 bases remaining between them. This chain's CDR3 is CASRVRVSDGYTF. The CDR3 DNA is TGTGCCTCCCGGGTAAGGGTTTCGGACGGCTACACCTTC.

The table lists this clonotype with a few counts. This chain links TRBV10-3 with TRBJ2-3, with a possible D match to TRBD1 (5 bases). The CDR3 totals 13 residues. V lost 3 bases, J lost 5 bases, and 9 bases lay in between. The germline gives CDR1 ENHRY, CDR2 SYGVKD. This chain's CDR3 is CAISETGEDTQYF. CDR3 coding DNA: TGTGCCATCAGTGAAACAGGAGAAGATACGCAGTATTTT.

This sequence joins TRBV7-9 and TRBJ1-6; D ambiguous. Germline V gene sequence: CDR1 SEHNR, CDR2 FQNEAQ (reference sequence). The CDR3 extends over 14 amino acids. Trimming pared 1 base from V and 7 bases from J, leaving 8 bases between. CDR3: CASSLGWGNSPLHF. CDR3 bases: TGTGCCAGCAGCTTAGGTTGGGGAAATTCACCCCTCCACTTT.

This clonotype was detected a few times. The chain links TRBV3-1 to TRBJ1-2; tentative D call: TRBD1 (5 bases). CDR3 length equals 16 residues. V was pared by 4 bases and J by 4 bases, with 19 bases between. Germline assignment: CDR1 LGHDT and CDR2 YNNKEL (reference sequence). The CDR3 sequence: CASSRYLGDSRYGYTF. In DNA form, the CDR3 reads TGTGCCAGCAGCCGATATTTGGGGGATTCCCGCTATGGCTACACCTTC.

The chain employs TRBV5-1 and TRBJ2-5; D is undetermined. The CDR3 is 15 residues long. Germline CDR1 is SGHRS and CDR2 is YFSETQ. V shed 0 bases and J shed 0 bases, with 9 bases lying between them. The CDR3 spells CASSLANYDQETQYF. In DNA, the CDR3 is TGCGCCAGCAGCTTGGCCAACTATGACCAAGAGACCCAGTACTTC.

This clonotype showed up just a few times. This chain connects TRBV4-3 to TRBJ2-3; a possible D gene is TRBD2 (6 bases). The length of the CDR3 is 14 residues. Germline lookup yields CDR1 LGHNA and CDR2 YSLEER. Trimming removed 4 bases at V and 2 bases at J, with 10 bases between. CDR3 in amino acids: CASSPSAYTDTQYF. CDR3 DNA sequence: TGCGCCAGCAGCCCTAGCGCTTACACAGATACGCAGTATTTT.

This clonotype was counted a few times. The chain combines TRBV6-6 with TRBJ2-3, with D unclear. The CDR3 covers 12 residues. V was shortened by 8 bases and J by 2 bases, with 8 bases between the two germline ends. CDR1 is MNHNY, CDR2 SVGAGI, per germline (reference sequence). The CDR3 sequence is CASSHNTDTQYF. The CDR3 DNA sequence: TGTGCCAGCTCACACAACACAGATACGCAGTATTTT.

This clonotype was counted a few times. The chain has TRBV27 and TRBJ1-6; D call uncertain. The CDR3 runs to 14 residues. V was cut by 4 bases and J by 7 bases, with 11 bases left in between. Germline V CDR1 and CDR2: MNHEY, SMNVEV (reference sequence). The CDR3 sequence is CASSSPVQNSPLHF. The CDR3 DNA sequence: TGTGCCAGCAGTTCCCCAGTACAGAATTCACCCCTCCACTTT.

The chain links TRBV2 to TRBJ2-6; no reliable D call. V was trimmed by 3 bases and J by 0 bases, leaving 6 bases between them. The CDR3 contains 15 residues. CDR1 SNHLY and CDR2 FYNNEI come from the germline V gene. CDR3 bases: TGTGCCAGCAGTGACCCAACCTCTGGGGCCAACGTCCTGACTTTC. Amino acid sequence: CASSDPTSGANVLTF.

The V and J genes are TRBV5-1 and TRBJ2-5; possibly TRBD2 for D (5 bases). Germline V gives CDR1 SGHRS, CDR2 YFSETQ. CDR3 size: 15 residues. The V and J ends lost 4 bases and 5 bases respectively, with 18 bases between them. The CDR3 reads CASSPMRATEETQYF. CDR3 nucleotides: TGCGCCAGCAGCCCCATGAGGGCGACGGAGGAGACCCAGTACTTC.

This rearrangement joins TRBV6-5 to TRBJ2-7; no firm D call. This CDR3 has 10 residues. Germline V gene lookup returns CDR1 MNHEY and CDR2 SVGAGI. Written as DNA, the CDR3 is TGTGCGTGGTTTGTCTGCGAGCAGTACTTC. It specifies CAWFVCEQYF.

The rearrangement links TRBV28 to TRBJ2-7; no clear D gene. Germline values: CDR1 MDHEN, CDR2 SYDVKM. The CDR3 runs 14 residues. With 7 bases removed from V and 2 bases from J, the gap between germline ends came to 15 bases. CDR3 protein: CASNPRESPYEQYF. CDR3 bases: TGTGCCAGCAACCCTCGAGAGTCCCCCTACGAGCAGTACTTC.

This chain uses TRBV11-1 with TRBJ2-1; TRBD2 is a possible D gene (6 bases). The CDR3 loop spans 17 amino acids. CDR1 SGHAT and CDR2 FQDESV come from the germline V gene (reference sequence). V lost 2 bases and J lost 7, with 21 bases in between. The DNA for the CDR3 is TGTGCCAGCAGCTTACGGAGGGACTCATACCTGGGAAATGAGCAGTTCTTC. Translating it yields CASSLRRDSYLGNEQFF.

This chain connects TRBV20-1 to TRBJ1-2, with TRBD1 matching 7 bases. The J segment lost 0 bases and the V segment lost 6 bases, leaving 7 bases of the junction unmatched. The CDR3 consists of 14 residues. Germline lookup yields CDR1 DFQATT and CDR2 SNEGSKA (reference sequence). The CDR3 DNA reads TGCAGTGCCCCCTCGGACAGGACTAACTATGGCTACACCTTC. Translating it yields CSAPSDRTNYGYTF.

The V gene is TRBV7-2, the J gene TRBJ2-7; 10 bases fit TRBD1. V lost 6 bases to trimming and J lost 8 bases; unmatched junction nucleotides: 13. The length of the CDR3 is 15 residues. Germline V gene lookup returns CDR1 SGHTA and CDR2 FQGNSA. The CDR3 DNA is TGTGCCAGCAGTTATATACCCGGGACAGGGGTCAAGCAGTACTTC. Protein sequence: CASSYIPGTGVKQYF.

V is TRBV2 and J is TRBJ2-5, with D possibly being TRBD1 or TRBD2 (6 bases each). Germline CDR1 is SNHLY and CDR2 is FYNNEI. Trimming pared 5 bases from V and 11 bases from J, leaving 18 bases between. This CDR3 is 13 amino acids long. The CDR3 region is CASSMTGPREQYF. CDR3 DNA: TGTGCCAGCAGTATGACAGGCCCTCGGGAGCAGTACTTC.

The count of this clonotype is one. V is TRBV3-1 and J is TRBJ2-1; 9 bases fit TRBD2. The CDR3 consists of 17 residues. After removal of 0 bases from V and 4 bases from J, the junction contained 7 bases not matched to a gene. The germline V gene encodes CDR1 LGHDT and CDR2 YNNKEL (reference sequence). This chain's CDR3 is CASSQDLTSGTYNEQFF. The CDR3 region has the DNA TGTGCCAGCAGCCAAGATTTGACTAGCGGAACTTACAATGAGCAGTTCTTC.

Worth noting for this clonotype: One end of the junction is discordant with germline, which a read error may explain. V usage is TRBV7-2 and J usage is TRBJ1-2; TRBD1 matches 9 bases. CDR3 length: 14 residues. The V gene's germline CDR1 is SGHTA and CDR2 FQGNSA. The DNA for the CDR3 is TGTGTCAGCAGCCCGCGGACAGGGGAATATGGCTACACCTTC. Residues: CVSSPRTGEYGYTF.